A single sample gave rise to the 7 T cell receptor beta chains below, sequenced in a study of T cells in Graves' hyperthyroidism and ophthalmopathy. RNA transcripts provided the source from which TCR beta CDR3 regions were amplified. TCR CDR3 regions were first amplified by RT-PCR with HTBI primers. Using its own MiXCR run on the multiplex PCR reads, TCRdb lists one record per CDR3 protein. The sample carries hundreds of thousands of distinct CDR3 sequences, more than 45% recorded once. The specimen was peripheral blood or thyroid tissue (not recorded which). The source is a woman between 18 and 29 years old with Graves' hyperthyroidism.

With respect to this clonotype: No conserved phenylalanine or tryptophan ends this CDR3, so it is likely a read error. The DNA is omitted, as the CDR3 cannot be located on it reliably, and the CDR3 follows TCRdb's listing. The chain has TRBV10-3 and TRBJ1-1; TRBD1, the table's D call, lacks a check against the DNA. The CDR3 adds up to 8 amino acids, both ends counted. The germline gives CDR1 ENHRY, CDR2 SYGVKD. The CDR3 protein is CAISTDRG.

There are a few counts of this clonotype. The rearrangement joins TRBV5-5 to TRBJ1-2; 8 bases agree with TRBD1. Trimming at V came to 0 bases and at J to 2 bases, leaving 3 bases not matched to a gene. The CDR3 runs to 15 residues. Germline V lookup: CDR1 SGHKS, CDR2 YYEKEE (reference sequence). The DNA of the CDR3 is TGTGCCAGCAGCTTGGCCGGACAGGGCAACTATGGCTACACCTTC. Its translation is CASSLAGQGNYGYTF.

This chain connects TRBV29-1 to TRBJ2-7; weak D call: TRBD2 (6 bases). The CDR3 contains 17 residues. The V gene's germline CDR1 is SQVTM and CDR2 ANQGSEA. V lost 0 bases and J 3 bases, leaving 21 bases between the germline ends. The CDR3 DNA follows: TGCAGCGTTGAAGATCTTGCCGGGGAGGACGGCAACTACGAGCAGTACTTC. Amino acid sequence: CSVEDLAGEDGNYEQYF.

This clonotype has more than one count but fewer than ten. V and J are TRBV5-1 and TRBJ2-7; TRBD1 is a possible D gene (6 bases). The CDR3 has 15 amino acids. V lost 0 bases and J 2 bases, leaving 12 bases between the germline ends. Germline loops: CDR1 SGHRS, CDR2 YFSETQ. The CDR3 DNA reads TGCGCCAGCAGCTTGGGGGTAGGGACAACCTACGAGCAGTACTTC. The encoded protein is CASSLGVGTTYEQYF.

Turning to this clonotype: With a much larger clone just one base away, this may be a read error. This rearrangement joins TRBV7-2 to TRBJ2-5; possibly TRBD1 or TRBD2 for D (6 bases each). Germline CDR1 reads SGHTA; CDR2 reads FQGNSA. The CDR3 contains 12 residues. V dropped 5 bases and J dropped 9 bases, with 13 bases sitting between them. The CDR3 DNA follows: TGTGCCAGCAGCGACTACAGGGAGGCCCAGTACTTC. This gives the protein CASSDYREAQYF.

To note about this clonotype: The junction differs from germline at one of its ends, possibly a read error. The DNA of the CDR3 is TGCGCCAGCAGCTTAGCGGGAGGTTCCACCGGGGAGCTGTTTTTT. It codes for CASSLAGGSTGELFF. The gene calls are TRBV7-3 and TRBJ2-2; 10 bases agree with TRBD2. This CDR3 region has 15 residues. Germline V gives CDR1 SGHTA, CDR2 FQGTGA. The full variable domain, its missing parts supplied by reference TRBV7-3 and TRBJ2-2, is GAGVSQTPSNKVTEKGKYVELRCDPISGHTALYWYRQSLGQGPEFLIYFQGTGAADDSGLPNDRFFAVRPEGSVSTLKIQRTERGDSAVYLCASSLAGGSTGELFFGEGSRLTVL.

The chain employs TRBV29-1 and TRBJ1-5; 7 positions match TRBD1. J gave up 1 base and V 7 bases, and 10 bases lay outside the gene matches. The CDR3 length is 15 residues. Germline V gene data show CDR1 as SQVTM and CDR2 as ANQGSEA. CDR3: CSARQGRGSNQPQHF. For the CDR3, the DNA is TGCAGCGCTAGACAGGGAAGGGGGAGCAATCAGCCCCAGCATTTT.